These T cell receptor beta chains were read from a single sample in a study of blood T cell repertoires in COVID-19. Produced via immunoSEQ multiplex PCR; TCRdb's table is partial and in-frame only. The data show over 60,000 clones, 80% to 90% seen once. Sequencing used peripheral blood. The receptors were gathered from a human donor in a cohort sampled during active COVID-19. CDR3s include the opening cysteine and the closing phenylalanine or tryptophan. A D gene is named only where the DNA matches it firmly.

j_gene | d_gene | v_gene | CDR3aa | CDR3nt
TRBJ2-7 | - | TRBV6-2/TRBV6-3 | CASSYTNSGEQYF | TGTGCCAGCAGTTACACGAACTCAGGCGAGCAGTACTTC
TRBJ2-5 | - | TRBV15 | CATSVRRGRAETQYF | TGTGCCACCAGCGTCCGTAGGGGAAGGGCAGAGACCCAGTACTTC
TRBJ2-1 | - | TRBV27 | CASSSRLGEQFF | TGTGCCAGCAGTTCCCGACTAGGGGAGCAGTTCTTC
TRBJ2-7 | - | TRBV20-1 | CSANTRVEQYF | TGCAGTGCTAACACCAGGGTCGAGCAGTACTTC
TRBJ1-1 | TRBD1 | TRBV19 | CASSRAPIQGKSTNTEAFF | TGTGCCAGTAGTCGCGCCCCGATACAGGGGAAGTCGACGAACACTGAAGCTTTCTTT
TRBJ1-5 | - | TRBV15 | CATSIGQINQPQHF | TGTGCCACCAGCATCGGACAAATCAATCAGCCCCAGCATTTT
TRBJ2-5 | - | TRBV10-3 | CAISEGRDSQETQYF | TGTGCCATCAGTGAGGGGCGGGACTCCCAAGAGACCCAGTACTTC
TRBJ2-1 | - | TRBV27 | CASSSSRGTYNEQFF | -
TRBJ1-4 | TRBD1 | TRBV28 | CASTSGGEKLFF | TGTGCCAGCACTTCAGGGGGGGAAAAACTGTTTTTT
TRBJ2-1 | - | TRBV28 | CASSFSGASYNEQFF | TGTGCCAGCAGTTTTTCAGGGGCCTCCTACAATGAGCAGTTCTTC
TRBJ1-2 | - | TRBV18 | CASSSQDSLSFYGYTF | TGTGCCAGCTCTTCCCAGGACTCGTTATCCTTCTATGGCTACACCTTC